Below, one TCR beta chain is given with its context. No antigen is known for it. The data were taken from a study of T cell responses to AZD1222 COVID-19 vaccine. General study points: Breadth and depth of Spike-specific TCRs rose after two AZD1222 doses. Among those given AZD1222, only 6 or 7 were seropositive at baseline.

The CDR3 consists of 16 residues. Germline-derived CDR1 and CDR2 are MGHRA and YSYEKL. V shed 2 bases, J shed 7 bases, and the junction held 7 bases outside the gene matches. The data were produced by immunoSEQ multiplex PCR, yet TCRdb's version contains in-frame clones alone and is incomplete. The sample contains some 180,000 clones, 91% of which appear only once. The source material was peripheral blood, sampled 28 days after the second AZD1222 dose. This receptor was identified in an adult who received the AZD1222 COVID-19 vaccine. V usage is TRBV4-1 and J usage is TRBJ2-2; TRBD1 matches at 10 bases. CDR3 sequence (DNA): TGCGCCAGCAGCCAATATGGACAGGGGGTAAGCGGGGAGCTGTTTTTT. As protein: CASSQYGQGVSGELFF.